This TCR beta chain was retrieved from a study of glioma-infiltrating T cells after dendritic cell vaccination. V lost 5 bases, J lost 7 bases, and 14 bases stayed unmatched. The germline gives CDR1 SGHRS, CDR2 YFSETQ. The CDR3 runs 17 residues. Input was approximately 2 ug genomic DNA, or all available if less. The method was immunoSEQ multiplex PCR; TCRdb's version includes in-frame clones alone and lacks a portion of them. The sample consists of just under 100,000 clones, approximately 80% of them appearing once. Described time point: after dendritic cell vaccination, including at tumor progression/relapse. Selection required adequate fresh-frozen tumor tissue plus more than two years' survival data.

This rearrangement joins TRBV5-1 to TRBJ1-4; TRBD1 aligns across 10 bases. Sequenced here: blood, sampled after dendritic cell vaccination. The clonotype comes from a human donor with glioblastoma. This CDR3 reads CASRPGTGVLGSEKLFF. CDR3 coding DNA: TGCGCCAGCAGACCCGGGACAGGGGTGTTAGGTAGTGAAAAACTGTTTTTT. The full variable domain, rest sourced from reference TRBV5-1 and TRBJ1-4, is KAGVTQTPRYLIKTRGQQVTLSCSPISGHRSVSWYQQTPGQGLQFLFEYFSETQRNKGNFPGRFSGRQFSNSRSEMNVSTLELGDSALYLCASRPGTGVLGSEKLFFGSGTQLSVL.